This T cell receptor beta chain was identified in a study of T cell responses to AZD1222 COVID-19 vaccine. CDR1 and CDR2 (germline): MGHRA, YSYEKL. The CDR3 is 15 residues long. V lost 1 base to trimming and J lost 5 bases; unmatched junction nucleotides: 8. TCRdb's copy holds only in-frame clones and misses some; the assay was immunoSEQ multiplex PCR. The data contain about 140,000 clones, around 90% of them seen just once; the ten biggest clones take up 3% to 4.5%. The sequence derives from an adult in good health. The specimen comprised peripheral blood, sampled on day 0 of AZD1222 vaccination. This sequence joins TRBV4-1 and TRBJ2-7, with TRBD1 identical over 7 bases. The CDR3 nucleotides read TGCGCCAGCAGCCAAGGCGACAGGGTCATCCACGAGCAGTACTTC. Its protein is CASSQGDRVIHEQYF.